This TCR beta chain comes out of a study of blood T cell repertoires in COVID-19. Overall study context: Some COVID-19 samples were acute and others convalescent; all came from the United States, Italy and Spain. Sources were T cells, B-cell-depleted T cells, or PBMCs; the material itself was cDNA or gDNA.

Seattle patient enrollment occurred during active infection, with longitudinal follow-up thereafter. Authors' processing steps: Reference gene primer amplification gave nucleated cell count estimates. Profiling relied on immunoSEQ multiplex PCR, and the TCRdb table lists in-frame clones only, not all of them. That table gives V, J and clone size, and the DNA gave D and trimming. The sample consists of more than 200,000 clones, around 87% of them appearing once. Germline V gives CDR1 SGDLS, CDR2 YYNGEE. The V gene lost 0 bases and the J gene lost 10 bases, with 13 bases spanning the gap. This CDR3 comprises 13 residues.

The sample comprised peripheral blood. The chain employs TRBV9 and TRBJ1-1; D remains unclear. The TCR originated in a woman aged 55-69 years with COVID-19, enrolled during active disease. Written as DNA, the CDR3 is TGTGCCAGCAGCGTAGCCAAAACGAGCGTAGCTTTCTTT. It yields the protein CASSVAKTSVAFF.